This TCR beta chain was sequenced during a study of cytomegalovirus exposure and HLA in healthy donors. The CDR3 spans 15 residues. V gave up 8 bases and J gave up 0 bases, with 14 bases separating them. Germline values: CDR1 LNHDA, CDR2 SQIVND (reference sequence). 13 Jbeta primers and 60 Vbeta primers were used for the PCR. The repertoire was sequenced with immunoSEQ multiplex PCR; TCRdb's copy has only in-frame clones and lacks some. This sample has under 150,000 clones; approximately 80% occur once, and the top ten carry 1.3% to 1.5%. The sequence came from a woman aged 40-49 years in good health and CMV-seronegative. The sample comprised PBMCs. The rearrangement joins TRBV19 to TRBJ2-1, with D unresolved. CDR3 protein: CASLEFASSYNEQFF. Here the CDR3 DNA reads TGTGCCAGTCTTGAGTTCGCAAGCTCCTACAATGAGCAGTTCTTC. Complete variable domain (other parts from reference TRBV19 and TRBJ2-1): DGGITQSPKYLFRKEGQNVTLSCEQNLNHDAMYWYRQDPGQGLRLIYYSQIVNDFQKGDIAEGYSVSREKKESFPLTVTSAQKNPTAFYLCASLEFASSYNEQFFGPGTRLTVL.